The present T cell receptor beta chain was sequenced within a study of CD8 T cells in Susac syndrome. After extraction with the RNeasy kit, 0.5 to 1 ug of the RNA was reverse transcribed using random hexamers. Amplification of the TCR beta CDR3 was carried out by immunoSEQ multiplex PCR, which spanned a total of 54 Vbeta and 13 Jbeta segments. MiXCR, applied by TCRdb to the immunoSEQ multiplex PCR reads, yields one record per CDR3 protein. The table includes about 80,000 distinct CDR3 sequences, 90% to 95% detected once. This clonotype was obtained from a human donor with multiple sclerosis. The sequenced sample was CD8+ T cells from PBMCs.

The CDR3 loop is CASSLMTAEAFF. CDR3 in DNA: TGTGCCAGCAGCTTGATGACAGCAGAAGCTTTCTTT. This rearrangement joins TRBV11-2 to TRBJ1-1; D perhaps matches TRBD1 (5 bases). The CDR3 contains 12 residues. Germline-derived CDR1 and CDR2 are SGHAT and FQNNGV. Trimming took off 3 bases at V and 8 bases at J, with 10 bases between the two ends.